The subject of this entry is one TCR beta chain. These data come from a study of T-cell memory formation after mild COVID-19. TCRdb processed the 5' RACE reads anew with MiXCR; each CDR3 protein has one entry. The data show 350,000 to 500,000 distinct CDR3 sequences, 20% seen once. Germline CDR1 LGHDT, CDR2 YNNKEL (reference sequence). Trimming pared 3 bases from V and 2 bases from J, leaving 8 bases between. The CDR3 has 13 amino acids. The chain joins TRBV3-1 to TRBJ2-7; TRBD2 might be the D (5 bases). The sequencing input was PBMCs or a T cell subset sorted from them (not recorded which). The receptor was isolated from an adult woman who had mild COVID-19 (a few samples of this study predate the infection). Cell type and time point are not known. CDR3 sequence (DNA): TGTGCCAGCAGCCACGGGGAAGCCTACGAGCAGTACTTC. This gives the protein CASSHGEAYEQYF.